This T cell receptor (beta chain) was captured in a study of blood T cells in healthy people across ages. Study-wide points: Naive CD4+ cells and diversity were both higher in long-lived donors than in aged donors.

Per the germline V gene, CDR1 is MNHEY and CDR2 is SVGEGT. This CDR3 is 16 amino acids long. Primers used in a second PCR of roughly 7 to 11 cycles were a sample-barcoded 5' primer and a J-beta primer mix. Unique molecular identifiers of 12 random nucleotides labeled each cDNA. TCRdb recomputed calls from the 5' RACE reads with MiXCR, one row per CDR3 protein. The repertoire holds 720,000 or so distinct CDR3 sequences, with around 38% as singletons. A remark on this clonotype: The antigen is not known. A junction boundary mismatches the germline segment, possibly from a read error.

The J gene is TRBJ2-4, the V gene TRBV6-2 or TRBV6-3; 13 bases are shared with TRBD2. Specimen: blood. This TCR was recovered from an older man in good health. The CDR3 DNA is TGTGCCAGCAGTACCGGACTAGCGGGAGAGAAAAACAGTCAGTACTTC. It is translated as CASSTGLAGEKNSQYF.